Following are 23 T cell receptor beta chains from one sample sequenced in a study of blood T cell repertoires in COVID-19. Using immunoSEQ multiplex PCR, the repertoire was profiled, and TCRdb retains in-frame clones only, with some absent. This table has 220,000 or so clones, 80% to 85% appearing once. Sequenced: peripheral blood. The source is a woman older than 75 with COVID-19, enrolled during active disease.

V is TRBV24-1 and J is TRBJ2-3; D perhaps matches TRBD2 (7 bases). The V gene's germline CDR1 is KGHDR and CDR2 SFDVKD. The CDR3 contains 16 residues. V was cut by 3 bases and J by 2 bases, with 14 bases left in between. As DNA, the CDR3 is TGTGCCACCAGTGATCCGGGGGGCTTGAACACAGATACGCAGTATTTT. Its translation is CATSDPGGLNTDTQYF.

The chain is built from TRBV5-4 and TRBJ1-4; the D gene is possibly TRBD1 (6 bases). V was cut by 4 bases and J by 2 bases, with 15 bases left in between. The V gene's germline CDR1 is SGHNT and CDR2 YYREEE (reference sequence). The CDR3 consists of 16 residues. The CDR3 region has the DNA TGTGCCAGCAGCCCCGGCGGGGGGCTTACTAATGAAAAACTGTTTTTT. Translated, it gives CASSPGGGLTNEKLFF.

V is TRBV30 and J is TRBJ2-7; 7 nucleotides align to TRBD1. V trimming: 4 bases; J trimming: 2 bases; junction bases outside the gene matches: 8. This CDR3 is built from 14 residues. The germline CDR1 and CDR2 sequences are GTSNPN and SVGIG (reference sequence). The CDR3 sequence: CAWIGRTGTYEQYF. CDR3 bases: TGTGCCTGGATCGGAAGGACAGGTACCTACGAGCAGTACTTC. The full variable domain, in which reference TRBV30 and TRBJ2-7 provide the parts outside the CDR3, is SQTIHQWPATLVQPVGSPLSLECTVEGTSNPNLYWYRQAAGRGLQLLFYSVGIGQISSEVPQNLSASRPQDRQFILSSKKLLLSDSGFYLCAWIGRTGTYEQYFGPGTRLTVT.

This chain links TRBV5-6 with TRBJ2-3; 7 positions agree with TRBD1. With V trimmed by 1 base and J by 6 bases, 11 bases remained unmatched. CDR3 length: 16 residues. CDR1 is SGHDT, CDR2 YYEEEE, per germline. The CDR3 region has the DNA TGTGCCAGCAGCTTGACCGGGACAGCCCTCCCCGATACGCAGTATTTT. Translated, it gives CASSLTGTALPDTQYF.

This clone was recorded a few times. The chain links TRBV27 to TRBJ1-6; no firm D call. V lost 2 bases and J 2 bases, leaving 4 bases between the germline ends. The CDR3 runs 14 residues. In germline, CDR1 is MNHEY, CDR2 SMNVEV (reference sequence). CDR3 sequence: CASSLQAYNSPLHF. CDR3 in DNA: TGTGCCAGCAGTTTACAGGCCTATAATTCACCCCTCCACTTT.

This rearrangement joins TRBV19 to TRBJ1-1; a weak D match, TRBD1 (5 bases). The CDR3 covers 15 residues. Trimming removed 10 bases from V and 0 bases from J, with 18 bases in between. Germline V gives CDR1 LNHDA, CDR2 SQIVND (reference sequence). The CDR3 is CATAEGASMNTEAFF. The CDR3 DNA follows: TGTGCCACAGCAGAAGGGGCCTCAATGAACACTGAAGCTTTCTTT.

The V and J genes are TRBV5-1 and TRBJ2-3; TRBD2 is a possible D gene (5 bases). Germline V gene data show CDR1 as SGHRS and CDR2 as YFSETQ. CDR3 length: 15 residues. The V end was cut by 0 bases, the J end by 4 bases, with 12 bases between. DNA for the CDR3: TGCGCCAGCAGCTTGGGCCGGGGTTTTGCAGATACGCAGTATTTT. Translated, it gives CASSLGRGFADTQYF.

This clone was detected only once. This rearrangement joins TRBV19 to TRBJ1-6; 8 nucleotides line up with TRBD1. The CDR3 extends over 15 amino acids. Looked up from germline, CDR1 is LNHDA and CDR2 is SQIVND (reference sequence). After removal of 11 bases from V and 9 bases from J, the junction contained 15 bases not matched to a gene. The CDR3 bases are TGTGCCTCAAAATCGGCAGGGACAGGTCTTTCACCCCTCCACTTT. This encodes CASKSAGTGLSPLHF.

The chain has TRBV2 and TRBJ2-3; 11 bases fit TRBD2. The CDR3 contains 17 residues. Trimming took 7 bases from V and 2 from J; bases not matched to a gene: 11. CDR1 and CDR2 (germline): SNHLY, FYNNEI. The CDR3 DNA reads TGTGCCAGCATGACCGGGACTAGCGGTAGAAACACAGATACGCAGTATTTT. Translation: CASMTGTSGRNTDTQYF.

This chain joins TRBV5-4 and TRBJ1-1; 7 positions match TRBD1. Germline lookup yields CDR1 SGHNT and CDR2 YYREEE (reference sequence). V was pared by 10 bases and J by 6 bases, with 9 bases of the junction left unmatched. The CDR3 has 12 residues. Here the CDR3 reads CAVGKGGAEAFF. CDR3 in DNA: TGTGCCGTGGGGAAAGGGGGCGCTGAAGCTTTCTTT.

The V gene is TRBV18, the J gene TRBJ1-2, with 7 bases aligning to TRBD1. The V and J ends lost 3 bases and 7 bases, in that order; junction bases with no gene match: 17. This CDR3 region has 17 residues. Per germline, CDR1 KGHSH and CDR2 LQKENI. The CDR3: CASSPDGGQPGRTGYTF. The CDR3 DNA is TGTGCCAGCTCACCGGATGGGGGACAGCCGGGAAGGACTGGCTACACCTTC.

The CDR3 loop reads CASTKGGGGNQPQHF. In DNA, the CDR3 is TGCGCCAGCACCAAAGGGGGGGGCGGCAATCAGCCCCAGCATTTT. J is TRBJ1-5 and V is TRBV23-1; weak D call: TRBD1 (6 bases). TRBV23-1 is an ORF for which the function is uncertain. Trimming cost V 7 bases and J 2 bases, with 15 bases left between them. This CDR3 has 15 residues.

The rearrangement links TRBV18 to TRBJ1-1; no firm D call. The CDR3 runs to 17 residues. Germline lookup yields CDR1 KGHSH and CDR2 LQKENI. Trimming shortened V by 1 base and J by 5 bases, and 20 bases separated the two germline ends. The CDR3 loop reads CASSPLGSRGSWTEAFF. CDR3 nucleotides: TGTGCCAGCTCACCACTCGGTTCCCGGGGTTCATGGACTGAAGCTTTCTTT.

The chain employs TRBV28 and TRBJ1-3, with 7 bases matching TRBD1. J was trimmed by 2 bases and V by 3 bases; bases with no gene match: 4. Germline loops: CDR1 MDHEN, CDR2 SYDVKM. The CDR3 length is 15 residues. CDR3 nucleotides: TGTGCCAGCAGTTTGGGGGACAGCACTGGAAACACCATATATTTT. Protein sequence: CASSLGDSTGNTIYF.

The V gene is TRBV6-4, the J gene TRBJ2-3; 9 bases align to TRBD2. The junction had 7 bases not matched to a gene; V was cut back by 2 bases and J by 4 bases. This CDR3 spans 16 amino acids. The germline V gene encodes CDR1 MRHNA and CDR2 SNTAGT. The CDR3 DNA reads as TGTGCCAGCAGTGACGGTAGCGGGAGTGGCCCAGATACGCAGTATTTT. Translated, it gives CASSDGSGSGPDTQYF.

This chain uses TRBV27 with TRBJ1-2; TRBD1 matches 9 bases. After removal of 6 bases from V and 8 bases from J, the junction contained 10 bases not matched to a gene. Germline loops: CDR1 MNHEY, CDR2 SMNVEV (reference sequence). The CDR3 has 14 amino acids. The CDR3 loop is CASRSPDRGLGYTF. The CDR3 nucleotides are TGTGCCAGCAGATCCCCGGACAGGGGCTTAGGCTACACCTTC.

The J gene is TRBJ2-1, the V gene TRBV10-2; 10 nucleotides align to TRBD1. Per the germline V gene, CDR1 is WSHSY and CDR2 is SAAADI. V was clipped by 10 bases and J by 5 bases; unmatched bases: 11. The CDR3 loop spans 15 amino acids. CDR3 bases: TGCGCCACCCGGACAGGGGGGGGGCCCCACAATGAGCAGTTCTTC. This encodes CATRTGGGPHNEQFF.

This sequence joins TRBV30 and TRBJ1-2; D is perhaps TRBD1 (5 bases). V gave up 1 base and J gave up 7 bases, with 7 bases separating them. Looked up from germline, CDR1 is GTSNPN and CDR2 is SVGIG (reference sequence). The CDR3 consists of 11 residues. The CDR3 sequence is CAWSEGVGYTF. The CDR3 coding sequence is TGTGCCTGGAGTGAAGGGGTTGGCTACACCTTC. Variable domain in full (rest from reference TRBV30 and TRBJ1-2): SQTIHQWPATLVQPVGSPLSLECTVEGTSNPNLYWYRQAAGRGLQLLFYSVGIGQISSEVPQNLSASRPQDRQFILSSKKLLLSDSGFYLCAWSEGVGYTFGSGTRLTVV.

The chain combines TRBV2 with TRBJ1-2, with D hard to call. Germline V gene data show CDR1 as SNHLY and CDR2 as FYNNEI. This CDR3 is 12 amino acids long. Deletions cut 8 bases from V and 8 bases from J, with 15 bases between. The CDR3 DNA reads as TGTGCCAGCGGGGAGGGCAGGATCGGCTACACCTTC. Encoded protein: CASGEGRIGYTF.

The chain carries TRBV30 and TRBJ2-3; a weak D match, TRBD1 (7 bases). The germline CDR1 and CDR2 sequences are GTSNPN and SVGIG (reference sequence). This CDR3 has 14 residues. Trimming removed 0 bases from V and 4 bases from J, with 11 bases in between. The CDR3 is CAWSVGGGADTQYF. CDR3 bases: TGTGCCTGGAGTGTAGGAGGGGGCGCAGATACGCAGTATTTT.

CDR3 nucleotides: TGTGCCAGCAGCCCTCGGAGGAACACTGAAGCTTTCTTT. As protein: CASSPRRNTEAFF. The chain carries TRBV7-2 and TRBJ1-1; D not resolved. The CDR3 totals 13 residues. The germline V gene encodes CDR1 SGHTA and CDR2 FQGNSA. V lost 5 bases and J 1 base, leaving 8 bases between the germline ends. The full variable domain, completed using reference TRBV7-2 and TRBJ1-1, is GAGVSQSPSNKVTEKGKDVELRCDPISGHTALYWYRQSLGQGLEFLIYFQGNSAPDKSGLPSDRFSAERTGGSVSTLTIQRTQQEDSAVYLCASSPRRNTEAFFGQGTRLTVV.

The V and J genes are TRBV7-2 and TRBJ2-7; unclear D gene. V gave up 5 bases and J gave up 4 bases, with 15 bases separating them. CDR1 SGHTA and CDR2 FQGNSA come from the germline V gene. The CDR3 has 14 residues. In nucleotides, the CDR3 is TGTGCCAGCAGCCCCTCGGGTGTCGGTTACGAGCAGTACTTC. This codes for CASSPSGVGYEQYF.

The chain uses TRBV5-6 and TRBJ1-2, with unresolved D. Germline lookup yields CDR1 SGHDT and CDR2 YYEEEE. With 0 bases removed from V and 3 bases from J, the gap between germline ends came to 12 bases. There are 15 residues in the CDR3. Here the CDR3 reads CASSLVSSRHYGYTF. The CDR3 region has the DNA TGTGCCAGCAGCTTGGTTTCTAGCAGGCACTATGGCTACACCTTC.